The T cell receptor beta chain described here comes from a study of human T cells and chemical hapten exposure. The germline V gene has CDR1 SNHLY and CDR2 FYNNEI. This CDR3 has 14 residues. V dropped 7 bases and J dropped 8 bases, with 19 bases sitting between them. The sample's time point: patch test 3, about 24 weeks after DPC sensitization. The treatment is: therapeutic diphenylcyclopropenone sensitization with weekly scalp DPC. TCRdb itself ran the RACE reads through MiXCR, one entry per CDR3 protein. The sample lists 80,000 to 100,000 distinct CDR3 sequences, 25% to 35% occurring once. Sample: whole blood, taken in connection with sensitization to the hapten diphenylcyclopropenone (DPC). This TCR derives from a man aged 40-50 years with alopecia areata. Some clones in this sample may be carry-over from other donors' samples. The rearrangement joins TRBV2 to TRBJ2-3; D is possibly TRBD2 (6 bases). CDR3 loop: CASKPDRTTPTQYF. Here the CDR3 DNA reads TGTGCCAGCAAGCCGGACCGGACTACACCTACGCAGTATTTT. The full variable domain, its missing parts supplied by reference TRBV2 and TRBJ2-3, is EPEVTQTPSHQVTQMGQEVILRCVPISNHLYFYWYRQILGQKVEFLVSFYNNEISEKSEIFDDQFSVERPDGSNFTLKIRSTKLEDSAMYFCASKPDRTTPTQYFGPGTRLTVL.